The clone carrying this TCR beta chain was counted a few times. This entry comes from a study of T cell repertoires in aging, cancer and after chemotherapy. Study details: Paired samples before and after chemotherapy came from glioblastoma patients receiving temozolomide-based therapy.

Peripheral blood genomic DNA, not sorted cells or RNA, was the template. Multiplex touch-down PCR with TRB-A/B primers amplified rearranged V-D-J TRB sequences. A single record per CDR3 protein comes from TCRdb applying MiXCR to the multiplex PCR reads. The table has roughly 4,000 distinct CDR3 sequences, about 29% seen once. The CDR3 spans 18 residues. V was pared by 2 bases and J by 3 bases, with 17 bases of the junction left unmatched. The germline gives CDR1 DFQATT, CDR2 SNEGSKA (reference sequence). Sequenced input: blood. V and J are TRBV20-1 and TRBJ2-3, with 7 bases fitting TRBD1. The clonotype was recovered from a human donor with a solid tumor. The CDR3 loop reads CSARSGKGARFGTDTQYF. Here the CDR3 DNA reads TGCAGTGCTAGATCCGGGAAGGGGGCGAGGTTTGGGACAGATACGCAGTATTTT.